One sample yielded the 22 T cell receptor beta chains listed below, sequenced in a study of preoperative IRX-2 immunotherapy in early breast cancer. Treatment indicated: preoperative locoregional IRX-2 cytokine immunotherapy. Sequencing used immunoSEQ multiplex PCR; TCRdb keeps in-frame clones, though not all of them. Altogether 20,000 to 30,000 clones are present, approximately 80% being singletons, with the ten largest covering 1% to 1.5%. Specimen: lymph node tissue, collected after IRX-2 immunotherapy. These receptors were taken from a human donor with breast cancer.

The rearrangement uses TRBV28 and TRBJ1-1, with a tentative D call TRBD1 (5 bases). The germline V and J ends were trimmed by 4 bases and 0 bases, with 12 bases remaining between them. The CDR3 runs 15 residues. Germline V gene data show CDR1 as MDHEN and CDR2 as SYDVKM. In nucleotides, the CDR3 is TGTGCCAGCAGTTCCACCGGGGGGATGAACACTGAAGCTTTCTTT. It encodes CASSSTGGMNTEAFF.

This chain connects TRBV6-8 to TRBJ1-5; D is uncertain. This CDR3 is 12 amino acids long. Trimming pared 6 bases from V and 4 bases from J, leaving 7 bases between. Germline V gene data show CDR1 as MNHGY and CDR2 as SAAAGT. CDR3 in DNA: TGTGCCAGCAGGGACGGGAATCAGCCCCAGCATTTT. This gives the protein CASRDGNQPQHF.

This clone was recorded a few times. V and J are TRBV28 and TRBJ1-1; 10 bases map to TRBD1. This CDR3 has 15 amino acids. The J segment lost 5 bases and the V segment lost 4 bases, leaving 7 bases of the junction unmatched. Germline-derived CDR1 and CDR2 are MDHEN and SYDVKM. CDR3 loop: CASSSTGGEVTEAFF. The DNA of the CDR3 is TGTGCCAGCAGTTCGACAGGGGGCGAGGTAACTGAAGCTTTCTTT.

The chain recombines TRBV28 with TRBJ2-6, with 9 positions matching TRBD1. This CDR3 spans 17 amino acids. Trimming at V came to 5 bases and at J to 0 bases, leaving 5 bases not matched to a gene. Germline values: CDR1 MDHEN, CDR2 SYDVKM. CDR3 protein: CASSAQGAVSGANVLTF. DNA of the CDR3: TGTGCCAGCAGTGCACAGGGGGCGGTCTCTGGGGCCAACGTCCTGACTTTC.

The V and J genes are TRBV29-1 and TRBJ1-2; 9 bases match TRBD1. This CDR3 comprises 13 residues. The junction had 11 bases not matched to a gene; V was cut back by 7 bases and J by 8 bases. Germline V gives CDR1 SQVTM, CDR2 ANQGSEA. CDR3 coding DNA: TGCAGCGCACCTCTACAGGGGGCGGAAGGCTACACCTTC. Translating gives CSAPLQGAEGYTF. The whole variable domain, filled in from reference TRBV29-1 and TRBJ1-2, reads SAVISQKPSRDICQRGTSLTIQCQVDSQVTMMFWYRQQPGQSLTLIATANQGSEATYESGFVIDKFPISRPNLTFSTLTVSNMSPEDSSIYLCSAPLQGAEGYTFGSGTRLTVV.

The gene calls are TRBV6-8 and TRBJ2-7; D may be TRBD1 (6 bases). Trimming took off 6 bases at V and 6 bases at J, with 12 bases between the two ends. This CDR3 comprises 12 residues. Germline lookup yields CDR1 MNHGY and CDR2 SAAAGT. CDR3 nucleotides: TGTGCCAGCAGGCAACAGGGTCGCGAGCAGTACTTC. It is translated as CASRQQGREQYF.

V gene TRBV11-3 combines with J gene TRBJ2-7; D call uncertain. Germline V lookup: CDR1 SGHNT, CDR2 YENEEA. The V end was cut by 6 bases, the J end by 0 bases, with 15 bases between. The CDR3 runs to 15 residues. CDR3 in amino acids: CASSSGRQSSYEQYF. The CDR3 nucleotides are TGTGCCAGCAGTTCCGGACGGCAGAGCTCCTACGAGCAGTACTTC.

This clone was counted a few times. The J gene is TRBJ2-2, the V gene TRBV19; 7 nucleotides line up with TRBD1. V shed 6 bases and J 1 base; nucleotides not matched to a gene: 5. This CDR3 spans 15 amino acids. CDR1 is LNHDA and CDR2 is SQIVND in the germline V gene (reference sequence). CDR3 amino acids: CASSPGQLNTGELFF. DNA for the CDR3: TGTGCCAGTAGCCCGGGACAGCTGAACACCGGGGAGCTGTTTTTT.

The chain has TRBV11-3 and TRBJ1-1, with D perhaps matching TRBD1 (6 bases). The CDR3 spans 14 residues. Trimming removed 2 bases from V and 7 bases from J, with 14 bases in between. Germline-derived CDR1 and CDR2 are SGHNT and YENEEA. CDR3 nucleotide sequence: TGTGCCAGCAGCTTAAGCGGGGACACCAATGAAGCTTTCTTT. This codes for CASSLSGDTNEAFF.

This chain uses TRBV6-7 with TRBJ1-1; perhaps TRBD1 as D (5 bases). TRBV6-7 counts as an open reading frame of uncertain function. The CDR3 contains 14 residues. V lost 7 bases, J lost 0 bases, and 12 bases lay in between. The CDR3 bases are TGTGCCAGCACCAAGACAGCCATGAACACTGAAGCTTTCTTT. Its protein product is CASTKTAMNTEAFF.

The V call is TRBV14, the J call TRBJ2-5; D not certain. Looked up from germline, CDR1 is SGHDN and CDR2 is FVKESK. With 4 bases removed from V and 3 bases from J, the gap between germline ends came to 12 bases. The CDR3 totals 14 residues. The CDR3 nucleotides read TGTGCCAGCAGCCTTCTCCAGGTGGAAGAGACCCAGTACTTC. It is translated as CASSLLQVEETQYF. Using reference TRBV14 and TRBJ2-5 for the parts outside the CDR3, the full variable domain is EAGVTQFPSHSVIEKGQTVTLRCDPISGHDNLYWYRRVMGKEIKFLLHFVKESKQDESGMPNNRFLAERTGGTYSTLKVQPAELEDSGVYFCASSLLQVEETQYFGPGTRLLVL.

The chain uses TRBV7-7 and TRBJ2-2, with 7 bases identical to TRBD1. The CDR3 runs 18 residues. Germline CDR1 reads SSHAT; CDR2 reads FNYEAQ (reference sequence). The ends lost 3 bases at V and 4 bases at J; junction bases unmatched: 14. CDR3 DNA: TGTGCCAGCAGCTTGGTTGGCAGGGGGTTTTTGACCACCGGGGAGCTGTTTTTT. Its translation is CASSLVGRGFLTTGELFF.

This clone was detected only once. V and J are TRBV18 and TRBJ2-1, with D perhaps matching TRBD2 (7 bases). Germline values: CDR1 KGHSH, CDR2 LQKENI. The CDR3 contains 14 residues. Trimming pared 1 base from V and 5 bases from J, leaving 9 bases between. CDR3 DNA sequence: TGTGCCAGCTCACCACAGGGGGGGAACAATGAGCAGTTCTTC. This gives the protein CASSPQGGNNEQFF.

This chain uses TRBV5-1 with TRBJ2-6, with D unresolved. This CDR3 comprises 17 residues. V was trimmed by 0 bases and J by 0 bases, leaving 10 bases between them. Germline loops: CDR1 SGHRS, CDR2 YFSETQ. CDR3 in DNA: TGCGCCAGCAGCTTGGAGGTCTCTGGCTCTGGGGCCAACGTCCTGACTTTC. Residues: CASSLEVSGSGANVLTF.

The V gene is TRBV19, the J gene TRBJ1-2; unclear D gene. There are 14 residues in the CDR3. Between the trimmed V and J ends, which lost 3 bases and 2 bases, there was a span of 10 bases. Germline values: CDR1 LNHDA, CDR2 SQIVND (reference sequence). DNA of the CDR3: TGTGCCAGTAGTATGAGTACGGGGAACTATGGCTACACCTTC. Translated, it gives CASSMSTGNYGYTF.

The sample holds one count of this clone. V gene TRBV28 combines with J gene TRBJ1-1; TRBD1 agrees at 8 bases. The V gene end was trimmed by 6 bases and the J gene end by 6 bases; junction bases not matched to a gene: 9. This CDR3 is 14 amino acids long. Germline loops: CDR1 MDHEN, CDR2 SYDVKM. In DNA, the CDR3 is TGTGCCAGCAGGCCAGAACAGGGGGTCCCTGAAGCTTTCTTT. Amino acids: CASRPEQGVPEAFF.

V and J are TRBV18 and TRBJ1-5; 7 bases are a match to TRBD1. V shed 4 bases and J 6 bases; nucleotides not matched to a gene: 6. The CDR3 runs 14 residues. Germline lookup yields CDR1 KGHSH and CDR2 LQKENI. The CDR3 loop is CASSLGQEGQPQHF. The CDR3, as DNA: TGTGCCAGCTCACTAGGACAGGAGGGTCAGCCCCAGCATTTT.

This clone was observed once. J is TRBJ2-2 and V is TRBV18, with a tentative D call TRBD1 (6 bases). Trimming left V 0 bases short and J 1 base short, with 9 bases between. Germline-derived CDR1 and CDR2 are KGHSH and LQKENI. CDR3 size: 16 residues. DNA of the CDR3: TGTGCCAGCTCACCACCGCCACAGGGGAACACCGGGGAGCTGTTTTTT. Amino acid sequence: CASSPPPQGNTGELFF.

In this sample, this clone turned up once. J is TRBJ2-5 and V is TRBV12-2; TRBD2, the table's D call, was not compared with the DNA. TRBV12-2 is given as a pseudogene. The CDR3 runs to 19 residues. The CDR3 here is CASRLNLGTSGEVQETQYF. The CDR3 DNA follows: TGTGCAAGTCGCCTGAACCTCGGGACTAGCGGGGAGGTCCAAGAGACCCAGTACTTC.

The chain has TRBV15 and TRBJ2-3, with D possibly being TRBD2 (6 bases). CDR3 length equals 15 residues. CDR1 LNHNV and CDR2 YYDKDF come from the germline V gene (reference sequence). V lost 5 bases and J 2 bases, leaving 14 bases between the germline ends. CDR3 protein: CATSSGGRNTDTQYF. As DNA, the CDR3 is TGTGCCACCAGCTCCGGGGGTCGCAACACAGATACGCAGTATTTT.

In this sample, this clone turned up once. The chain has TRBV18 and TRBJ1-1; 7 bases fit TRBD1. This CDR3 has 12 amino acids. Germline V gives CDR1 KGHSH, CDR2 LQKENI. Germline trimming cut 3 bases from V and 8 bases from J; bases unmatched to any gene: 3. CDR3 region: CASSPEQGEAFF. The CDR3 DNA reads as TGTGCCAGCTCACCTGAACAGGGGGAAGCTTTCTTT.

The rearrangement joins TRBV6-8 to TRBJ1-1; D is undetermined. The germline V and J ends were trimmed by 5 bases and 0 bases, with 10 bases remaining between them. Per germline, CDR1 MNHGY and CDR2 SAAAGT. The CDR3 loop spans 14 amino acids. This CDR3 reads CASSVEAMNTEAFF. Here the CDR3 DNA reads TGTGCCAGCAGTGTAGAAGCCATGAACACTGAAGCTTTCTTT.